This is a list of T cell receptor beta chains from one sample in a study of PD-1 blockade in classical Hodgkin lymphoma. Generated by immunoSEQ multiplex PCR, the TCRdb table keeps only in-frame clones and is missing some. The sample has some 84,000 clones, nearly 95% seen once; the top ten hold about 2.6%. Sequencing used peripheral blood mononuclear cells (PBMCs), obtained before the second cycle of nivolumab. These receptors came from a human donor with classical Hodgkin lymphoma. Each CDR3 is given with its conserved first and last residue. D genes are given only for firm matches. Only part of the rows carry a size: once, few, many, or a class if the clone is expanded.

D gene	clone size	J gene	V gene	CDR3 protein	CDR3 DNA
TRBD2	NA	TRBJ2-1	TRBV2	CASRNGRWSYNEQFF	TGTGCCAGCAGGAACGGGAGGTGGTCCTACAATGAGCAGTTCTTC
TRBD1	NA	TRBJ2-6	TRBV6-4	CASSGQGTGANVLTF	TGTGCCAGCAGTGGACAGGGGACTGGGGCCAACGTCCTGACTTTC
NA	NA	TRBJ2-3	TRBV19	CASRPSTDTQYF	TGTGCCAGTAGACCTAGCACAGATACGCAGTATTTT
TRBD1	NA	TRBJ1-5	TRBV6-1	CASSGQGAAVVGQPQHF	TGTGCCAGCAGTGGACAGGGGGCGGCGGTTGTAGGGCAGCCCCAGCATTTT
NA	NA	TRBJ1-3	TRBV6-1	CASVGNTIYF	TGTGCCAGCGTTGGAAACACCATATATTTT
NA	NA	TRBJ1-1	TRBV29-1	CSAKDQIHTEAFF	TGCAGCGCCAAGGACCAAATACACACTGAAGCTTTCTTT
TRBD2	NA	TRBJ2-5	TRBV7-2	CASSPSGTRKETQYF	TGTGCCAGCAGCCCTAGCGGGACACGGAAAGAGACCCAGTACTTC
TRBD2	NA	TRBJ2-7	TRBV13	CASARGSIYEQYF	TGTGCCAGCGCCCGCGGGAGTATCTACGAGCAGTACTTC
NA	once	TRBJ1-2	TRBV28	CASTLLRGPNPTRGYTF	TGTGCCAGCACCCTCCTAAGGGGTCCCAACCCGACTCGAGGCTACACCTTC
TRBD2	NA	TRBJ2-3	TRBV7-3	CASSFTLAGVTTDTQYF	TGTGCCAGCAGCTTCACTCTAGCGGGAGTGACCACAGATACGCAGTATTTT
NA	NA	TRBJ2-3	TRBV7-8	CASSLELITDTQYF	TGTGCCAGCAGCTTAGAACTCATTACAGATACGCAGTATTTT
NA	NA	TRBJ2-6	TRBV29-1	CGIIGKGVGSGANVLTF	TGCGGCATAATAGGGAAGGGGGTAGGGTCTGGGGCCAACGTCCTGACTTTC
TRBD1	NA	TRBJ1-1	TRBV30	CAWSLRNWDHLTGRNTEAFF	TGTGCCTGGAGTCTAAGGAATTGGGATCACTTGACAGGGAGGAACACTGAAGCTTTCTTT
NA	NA	TRBJ2-7	TRBV30	CAWSRQFNEQYF	TGTGCCTGGAGCAGGCAGTTCAACGAGCAGTACTTC
NA	NA	TRBJ1-5	TRBV2	CASSDGVGNQPQHF	TGTGCCAGCAGTGATGGGGTGGGCAATCAGCCCCAGCATTTT
NA	NA	TRBJ2-3	TRBV29-1	CSVGGLGRVVVTDTQYF	TGCAGCGTTGGCGGTTTGGGCAGGGTGGTGGTCACAGATACGCAGTATTTT
NA	NA	TRBJ2-7	TRBV2	CAIQRGAMISYEQYF	TGTGCCATCCAAAGGGGGGCCATGATCTCCTACGAGCAGTACTTC
TRBD2	NA	TRBJ2-3	TRBV5-1	CASSQLAGTRTDTQYF	TGCGCCAGCAGCCAACTAGCGGGCACCCGCACAGATACGCAGTATTTT
NA	NA	TRBJ2-7	TRBV7-8	CASSLRERSGEYRHEQYF	TGTGCCAGCAGCTTACGGGAACGCAGTGGGGAGTACCGCCACGAGCAGTACTTC
TRBD1	NA	TRBJ2-7	TRBV27	CASSLGQGVYEQYF	TGTGCCAGCAGTTTAGGACAGGGGGTCTACGAGCAGTACTTC
NA	NA	TRBJ1-2	TRBV30	CAWGRTYSLYGYTF	TGTGCCTGGGGACGGACATATTCTCTCTATGGCTACACCTTC
NA	NA	TRBJ1-5	TRBV6-5	CASSYSNGPQHF	TGTGCCAGCAGTTATTCGAATGGGCCCCAGCATTTT
NA	few	TRBJ2-1	TRBV10-3	CATAPHGTEDDEQFF	TGTGCCACGGCCCCCCACGGGACGGAAGACGATGAGCAGTTCTTC
NA	NA	TRBJ1-1	TRBV5-1	CASSFKENTEAFF	TGCGCCAGCAGCTTTAAAGAGAACACTGAAGCTTTCTTT
NA	NA	TRBJ1-2	TRBV19	CASRRENYGYTF	TGTGCCAGTCGTCGGGAAAACTATGGCTACACCTTC
NA	NA	TRBJ2-1	TRBV27	CASSLLTSSEQFF	TGTGCCAGCAGTTTACTTACTAGTAGTGAGCAGTTCTTC
NA	NA	TRBJ1-5	TRBV23-1	CASSQRNQPQHF	TGCGCCAGCAGTCAGAGAAATCAGCCCCAGCATTTT
TRBD1	NA	TRBJ1-4	TRBV18	CASSPRQGGYEKLFF	TGTGCCAGCTCCCCCCGACAGGGGGGATACGAAAAACTGTTTTTT
TRBD2	NA	TRBJ2-7	TRBV7-9	CASSWGLDSYEQYF	TGTGCCAGCAGCTGGGGACTAGACTCCTACGAGCAGTACTTC
NA	NA	TRBJ1-1	TRBV6-1	CASSVGGHEAFF	TGTGCCAGCAGTGTTGGAGGCCATGAAGCTTTCTTT
NA	NA	TRBJ2-4	TRBV27	CASSITSMSSNIQYF	TGTGCCAGCAGTATAACTAGTATGAGCTCAAACATTCAGTACTTC
TRBD2	NA	TRBJ2-3	TRBV10-3	CAIAGGFGTDTQYF	TGTGCCATCGCGGGAGGGTTCGGGACAGATACGCAGTATTTT
NA	once	TRBJ2-5	TRBV30	CAWSSRQGRETQYF	TGTGCCTGGAGTTCTCGGCAGGGGAGAGAGACCCAGTACTTC
TRBD2	NA	TRBJ2-1	TRBV7-8	CASSFLAGGLSYNEQFF	TGTGCCAGCAGCTTCTTAGCGGGAGGTCTCTCCTACAATGAGCAGTTCTTC
TRBD2	once	TRBJ2-1	TRBV5-1	CASIGTSGSSYNEQFF	TGCGCCAGCATCGGGACTAGCGGGAGTTCCTACAATGAGCAGTTCTTC
NA	NA	TRBJ1-2	TRBV11-2	CASSEGNYGYTF	TGTGCCAGCAGCGAGGGGAACTATGGCTACACCTTC
TRBD1	once	TRBJ2-2	TRBV27	CATSGTGRSQNTGELFF	TGTGCCACCTCCGGGACAGGCCGTTCCCAGAACACCGGGGAGCTGTTTTTT
NA	NA	TRBJ2-1	TRBV19	CASSTLLGGGEQFF	TGTGCCAGTAGTACCCTCTTGGGGGGCGGTGAGCAGTTCTTC
TRBD1	NA	TRBJ1-1	TRBV6-4	CASSSGTGTEAFF	TGTGCCAGCAGTTCCGGGACAGGGACTGAAGCTTTCTTT
NA	few	TRBJ1-1	TRBV19	CASNPGPYRAGGDTEAFF	TGTGCCAGCAACCCAGGGCCCTACCGAGCGGGGGGGGACACTGAAGCTTTCTTT
NA	NA	TRBJ1-5	TRBV2	CASSFRGTSYSNQPQHF	TGTGCCAGCAGTTTTCGGGGGACGAGTTATAGCAATCAGCCCCAGCATTTT
TRBD1	NA	TRBJ2-1	TRBV7-9	CASSIQGAFLFF	TGTGCCAGCAGCATACAGGGGGCGTTTCTGTTCTTC
NA	NA	TRBJ1-5	TRBV19	CASSIYFEGQNNQPQHF	TGTGCCAGTAGTATCTATTTTGAGGGGCAGAACAATCAGCCCCAGCATTTT
TRBD1	NA	TRBJ1-1	TRBV9	CASSILDRTEAFF	TGTGCCAGCAGCATTCTGGACAGGACTGAAGCTTTCTTT
TRBD2	once	TRBJ2-1	TRBV28	CASSPRGGEGPGNEQFF	TGTGCCAGCAGTCCCCGGGGTGGGGAGGGCCCGGGGAATGAGCAGTTCTTC
NA	NA	TRBJ2-7	TRBV18	CASSPDGTSYEQYF	TGTGCCAGCTCACCCGACGGTACTTCCTACGAGCAGTACTTC
NA	NA	TRBJ2-3	TRBV27	CASSFFRSSADTQYF	TGTGCCAGCAGTTTTTTTCGGAGTTCAGCAGATACGCAGTATTTT
NA	NA	TRBJ2-7	TRBV14	CASSQVGNGEQYF	TGTGCCAGCAGCCAAGTAGGCAACGGCGAGCAGTACTTC
TRBD1	NA	TRBJ2-7	TRBV25-1	CASSESGTVVSYEQYF	TGTGCCAGCAGTGAATCCGGGACAGTGGTTTCCTACGAGCAGTACTTC